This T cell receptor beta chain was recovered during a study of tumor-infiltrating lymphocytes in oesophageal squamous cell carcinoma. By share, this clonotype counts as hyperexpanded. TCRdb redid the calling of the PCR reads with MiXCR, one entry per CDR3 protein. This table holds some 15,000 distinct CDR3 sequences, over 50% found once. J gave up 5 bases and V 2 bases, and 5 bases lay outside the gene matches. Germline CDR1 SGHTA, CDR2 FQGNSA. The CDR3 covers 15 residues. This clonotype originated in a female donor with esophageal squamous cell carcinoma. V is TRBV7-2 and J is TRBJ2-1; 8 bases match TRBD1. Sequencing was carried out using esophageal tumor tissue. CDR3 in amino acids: CASSLRTGKHNEQFF. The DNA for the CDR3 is TGTGCCAGCAGCTTAAGGACAGGGAAGCACAATGAGCAGTTCTTC.